Below, 27 T cell receptor beta chains from the same sample are listed, as sequenced in a study of metastatic and nonmetastatic thyroid tumors. No treatment of any kind had been given to any patient before thyroid surgery. TCRdb recomputed clones from the PCR reads via MiXCR. The table has about 7,400 clones, approximately 30% seen once. The specimen was adjacent normal tissue. The receptors come from a male donor with papillary thyroid cancer or a benign thyroid nodule (not recorded which). Some clones in this sample may be carry-over from other donors' samples.

This clone was seen a handful of times. A read error is likely, as this CDR3 ends without the conserved phenylalanine or tryptophan. V is TRBV7-2 and J is TRBJ1-4, with D uncertain. CDR3 length: 12 amino acids. Germline V gene data show CDR1 as SGHTA and CDR2 as FQGNSA. This CDR3 is CASSFYNERLFL. For the CDR3, the DNA is TGTGCCAGCAGCTTTTATAATGAAAGACTGTTTCTT.

The chain joins TRBV15 to TRBJ2-7; 8 bases agree with TRBD2. The V segment lost 0 bases and the J segment 4 bases; nucleotides outside the gene matches: 5. CDR3 length: 15 amino acids. Germline V gives CDR1 LNHNV, CDR2 YYDKDF (reference sequence). In nucleotides, the CDR3 is TGTGCCACCAGCAGAGATGTGGCGGGGGGTTACGAGCAGTACTTC. Encoded protein: CATSRDVAGGYEQYF. The full variable domain, in which reference TRBV15 and TRBJ2-7 provide the parts outside the CDR3, is DAMVIQNPRYQVTQFGKPVTLSCSQTLNHNVMYWYQQKSSQAPKLLFHYYDKDFNNEADTPDNFQSRRPNTSFCFLDIRSPGLGDTAMYLCATSRDVAGGYEQYFGPGTRLTVT.

As to this clone: A junction boundary mismatches the germline segment, possibly from a read error. The chain is built from TRBV15 and TRBJ1-5, with a weak D call TRBD1 (5 bases). This CDR3 spans 13 amino acids. Germline lookup yields CDR1 LNHNV and CDR2 YYDKDF (reference sequence). CDR3 sequence reads: CATIRDGGQPQHF. The CDR3 bases are TGTGCCACCATCAGAGATGGGGGACAGCCCCAGCATTTT.

In its sample, this clone was seen many times. The genes are TRBV15 and TRBJ1-5; D is ambiguous. The germline gives CDR1 LNHNV, CDR2 YYDKDF (reference sequence). Deletions cut 4 bases from V and 7 bases from J, with 11 bases between. CDR3 size: 13 residues. The CDR3 here is CATSTRSEQPQHF. The CDR3 nucleotides read TGTGCCACCAGCACAAGGTCAGAACAGCCCCAGCATTTT.

About this clone itself: Given a much more abundant clone one base away, this may be a read error. The J gene is TRBJ2-1, the V gene TRBV4-2; a weak D match, TRBD2 (5 bases). Germline V lookup: CDR1 LGHNA, CDR2 YNFKEQ. The CDR3 is made up of 15 amino acids. The CDR3 loop is CASSLSAASYNERFF. The DNA of the CDR3 is TGTGCCAGCAGCCTTAGCGCAGCCTCATACAATGAGCGGTTCTTC.

A note on this clone: A much larger clone is a single base away; this may be a read error. V is TRBV5-1 and J is TRBJ1-5; D gene uncertain. The CDR3 loop spans 13 amino acids. In germline, CDR1 is SGHRS, CDR2 YFSETQ. The CDR3 here is CAGSLADNQPQHF. As DNA, the CDR3 is TGCGCCGGCAGCTTGGCGGATAATCAGCCCCAGCATTTT.

Relative to its sample, this clone is medium-sized. The chain links TRBV7-3 to TRBJ1-1, with D possibly being TRBD1 (6 bases). The CDR3 is 14 amino acids. Trimming left V 5 bases short and J 1 base short, with 11 bases between. Germline V CDR1 and CDR2: SGHTA, FQGTGA. The CDR3 loop is CASSKTGPNTEAFF. CDR3 coding DNA: TGTGCCAGCAGCAAAACAGGGCCGAACACTGAAGCTTTCTTT.

This clone is deemed medium-sized. V usage is TRBV30 and J usage is TRBJ1-5; the D gene is possibly TRBD1 (5 bases). Trimming pared 1 base from V and 3 bases from J, leaving 10 bases between. Germline lookup yields CDR1 GTSNPN and CDR2 SVGIG (reference sequence). The CDR3 extends over 14 amino acids. CDR3 in amino acids: CAWSATDFNQPQHF. CDR3 sequence (DNA): TGTGCCTGGAGTGCGACAGATTTCAATCAGCCCCAGCATTTT.

The CDR3 loop reads CASSLGQVNTGELFF. The CDR3 nucleotides are TGTGCCAGCAGCTTGGGTCAGGTCAACACCGGGGAGCTGTTTTTT. The rearrangement joins TRBV11-3 to TRBJ2-2; D gene uncertain. The germline CDR1 and CDR2 sequences are SGHNT and YENEEA. The V and J ends lost 3 bases and 2 bases respectively, with 10 bases between them. This CDR3 region has 15 residues.

This clone was seen many times. The V and J genes are TRBV12-5 and TRBJ1-1; TRBD1 might be the D (6 bases). CDR3 length: 20 residues. Looked up from germline, CDR1 is LGHNT and CDR2 is FRNRAP. Deletions cut 4 bases from V and 4 bases from J, with 31 bases between. This chain's CDR3 is CASGWGGLVETVGVGTEAFF. The CDR3 nucleotides are TGTGCTAGTGGTTGGGGGGGCCTGGTTGAGACAGTGGGCGTTGGCACTGAAGCTTTCTTT.

In this sample, this clone turned up a few times. The rearrangement links TRBV27 to TRBJ2-7, with TRBD2 matching over 9 bases. Germline CDR1 MNHEY, CDR2 SMNVEV (reference sequence). CDR3 length equals 15 residues. Unmatched junction bases numbered 5, after V lost 0 bases and J lost 5 bases. CDR3 sequence reads: CASSLSASGNDEQYF. Written as DNA, the CDR3 is TGTGCCAGCAGTTTATCGGCTAGCGGGAATGACGAGCAGTACTTC.

This clone was detected a few times. The junction shows a germline mismatch at one end, possibly a read error. The V gene is TRBV24-1, the J gene TRBJ2-2; D gene uncertain. Germline V lookup: CDR1 KGHDR, CDR2 SFDVKD. This CDR3 spans 14 amino acids. In DNA, the CDR3 is TGTACCACCAGTGATTTAGTGGACACCGGGGAGCTGTTTTTT. Translated, it gives CTTSDLVDTGELFF.

This chain joins TRBV28 and TRBJ1-1, with D perhaps matching TRBD1 (5 bases). This CDR3 spans 15 amino acids. Trimming pared 3 bases from V and 4 bases from J, leaving 15 bases between. Germline-derived CDR1 and CDR2 are MDHEN and SYDVKM. CDR3 sequence: CASSLFRGGATEAFF. In DNA form, the CDR3 reads TGTGCCAGCAGTTTGTTCCGGGGAGGGGCCACTGAAGCTTTCTTT. Complete variable domain (other parts from reference TRBV28 and TRBJ1-1): DVKVTQSSRYLVKRTGEKVFLECVQDMDHENMFWYRQDPGLGLRLIYFSYDVKMKEKGDIPEGYSVSREKKERFSLILESASTNQTSMYLCASSLFRGGATEAFFGQGTRLTVV.

This chain joins TRBV7-3 and TRBJ1-3, with a weak D call TRBD1 (6 bases). V lost 4 bases, J lost 3 bases, and 10 bases lay in between. The germline V gene encodes CDR1 SGHTA and CDR2 FQGTGA. This CDR3 contains 14 residues. The CDR3 sequence: CASSSKGDGNTIYF. CDR3 in DNA: TGTGCCAGCAGCTCGAAGGGGGATGGAAACACCATATATTTT.

V is TRBV11-3 and J is TRBJ2-7; D not resolved. V lost 3 bases to trimming and J lost 1 base, with 4 bases between them. The CDR3 is made up of 12 amino acids. Per germline, CDR1 SGHNT and CDR2 YENEEA. Written as DNA, the CDR3 is TGTGCCAGCAGCTTGGCGTCCTACGAGCAGTACTTC. Its translation is CASSLASYEQYF.

This clone is categorized as medium-sized (0.01 to 0.1%). This rearrangement joins TRBV5-1 to TRBJ1-2; no definite D call. The CDR3 is 15 amino acids. CDR1 and CDR2 (germline): SGHRS, YFSETQ. V lost 4 bases and J 4 bases, leaving 17 bases between the germline ends. CDR3 amino acids: CASSPTPDGSYGYTF. The CDR3 coding sequence is TGCGCCAGCAGCCCCACCCCGGACGGGAGCTATGGCTACACCTTC.

This clone has more than one count but fewer than ten. V is TRBV6-2 or TRBV6-3 and J is TRBJ2-7; a possible D gene is TRBD1 (5 bases). Trimming cost V 9 bases and J 3 bases, with 18 bases left between them. Germline V lookup: CDR1 MNHEY, CDR2 SVGEGT. The CDR3 is made up of 14 amino acids. The CDR3 coding sequence is TGTGCCAGTAGTAGGACACCTTTCTTCTACGAGCAGTACTTC. This encodes CASSRTPFFYEQYF.

The rearrangement joins TRBV30 to TRBJ1-5; D is perhaps TRBD1 (5 bases). Germline V CDR1 and CDR2: GTSNPN, SVGIG (reference sequence). The CDR3 extends over 14 amino acids. Between the trimmed V and J ends, which lost 1 base and 6 bases, there was a span of 13 bases. The DNA of the CDR3 is TGTGCCTGGAGTGCATCTCCGGGGGGTCAGCCCCAGCATTTT. It codes for CAWSASPGGQPQHF.

This clone came up a few times. The rearrangement uses TRBV6-1 and TRBJ1-1, with a weak D call TRBD1 (6 bases). Germline V gene sequence: CDR1 MNHNS, CDR2 SASEGT. V gave up 6 bases and J gave up 4 bases, with 12 bases separating them. The CDR3 has 13 amino acids. Here the CDR3 reads CASSGDRRTEAFF. CDR3 coding DNA: TGTGCCAGCAGCGGAGACAGGCGCACTGAAGCTTTCTTT.

The chain has TRBV20-1 and TRBJ2-2, with D unclear. The CDR3 has 19 amino acids. V dropped 0 bases and J dropped 0 bases, with 20 bases sitting between them. CDR1 DFQATT and CDR2 SNEGSKA come from the germline V gene (reference sequence). The CDR3 spells CSARDPHQPGLANTGELFF. CDR3 bases: TGCAGTGCTAGAGACCCCCATCAGCCCGGCCTCGCGAACACCGGGGAGCTGTTTTTT.

This clone was counted ten times or more. This clone may be a read error of a much larger clone one base away. The chain joins TRBV14 to TRBJ2-7; TRBD1 matches at 9 bases. CDR1 is SGHDN, CDR2 FVKESK, per germline. CDR3 length equals 16 residues. V was clipped by 4 bases and J by 4 bases; unmatched bases: 11. The CDR3 region has the DNA TGTGCCAGCAGCCGCCCAGGGGACAGGGTTAGGTACGAGCAGTACTTC. This gives the protein CASSRPGDRVRYEQYF.

This clone was observed a handful of times. This chain joins TRBV6-2 or TRBV6-3 and TRBJ2-2; D is unresolved. Germline V lookup: CDR1 MNHEY, CDR2 SVGEGT. Trimming cost V 8 bases and J 5 bases, with 12 bases left between them. This CDR3 region has 13 residues. The CDR3 is CASGQVPTGELFF. DNA of the CDR3: TGTGCCAGCGGGCAGGTACCAACCGGGGAGCTGTTTTTT.

The chain joins TRBV28 to TRBJ2-5, with TRBD1 matching over 9 bases. The CDR3 loop spans 13 amino acids. V gave up 6 bases and J gave up 5 bases; unmatched junction bases: 4. Germline V gene data show CDR1 as MDHEN and CDR2 as SYDVKM. The CDR3 is CASRGQGFETQYF. The CDR3 nucleotides are TGTGCCAGCAGGGGACAGGGCTTCGAGACCCAGTACTTC. Based on the CDR3 plus reference TRBV28 and TRBJ2-5, the full variable domain is DVKVTQSSRYLVKRTGEKVFLECVQDMDHENMFWYRQDPGLGLRLIYFSYDVKMKEKGDIPEGYSVSREKKERFSLILESASTNQTSMYLCASRGQGFETQYFGPGTRLLVL.

The chain recombines TRBV20-1 with TRBJ1-6; TRBD1 matches at 10 bases. V was clipped by 5 bases and J by 8 bases; unmatched bases: 3. Germline loops: CDR1 DFQATT, CDR2 SNEGSKA (reference sequence). CDR3 size: 13 residues. The CDR3 DNA is TGCAGTGCTCTGGACAGGGGGGATTCACCCCTCCACTTT. It is translated as CSALDRGDSPLHF.

Within the sample, this clone is medium-sized. This chain links TRBV10-2 with TRBJ2-7; TRBD1 matches 9 bases. The CDR3 covers 15 residues. With V trimmed by 0 bases and J by 5 bases, 5 bases remained unmatched. Germline CDR1 reads WSHSY; CDR2 reads SAAADI. This chain's CDR3 is CASSESFTGGDEQYF. In nucleotides, the CDR3 is TGCGCCAGCAGTGAGTCTTTCACAGGGGGCGACGAGCAGTACTTC.

This clone has just one count. Without the conserved terminal phenylalanine or tryptophan, this CDR3 likely stems from a read error. The chain joins TRBV11-2 to TRBJ2-1; a weak D match, TRBD1 (6 bases). This CDR3 has 14 residues. The germline CDR1 and CDR2 sequences are SGHAT and FQNNGV. The CDR3 DNA reads as TGTTCCAGCAGCCATGGTAACAGGGTCAATGAGCAGTTCTCC. It yields the protein CSSSHGNRVNEQFS.

This clone was found many times. V and J are TRBV5-1 and TRBJ2-1, with D possibly called TRBD1 or TRBD2 (7 bases each). The CDR3 extends over 16 amino acids. V lost 2 bases to trimming and J lost 6 bases, with 18 bases between them. Germline CDR1 is SGHRS and CDR2 is YFSETQ. CDR3 sequence (DNA): TGCGCCAGCAGCTTCCCTAGCGGAGGGGGCTTCAATGAGCAGTTCTTC. As protein: CASSFPSGGGFNEQFF.